Listed below are T cell receptor beta chains from one sample, sequenced in a study of somatic mutations in cytotoxic T cells in rheumatoid arthritis. The assay was immunoSEQ multiplex PCR, and TCRdb's table has in-frame clones only and misses some. The top ten clones hold around 47% of a sample with about 5,000 clones, 70% to 85% of them seen once. The sequencing input was CD8+ T cells sorted from blood. Receptors were obtained from a woman in her 50s with rheumatoid arthritis. The CDR3 runs from the conserved cysteine through the conserved F or W. A D gene is named only where the DNA matches it firmly. The size entry is marked missing in some rows and otherwise reads once, few, many or a size class.

TRBV27,-,TRBJ2-7,-,CASSPGGQAYEQYF,TGTGCCAGCAGCCCAGGTGGGCAGGCCTACGAGCAGTACTTC
TRBV15,few,TRBJ2-5,-,CATRRGGETQYF,TGTGCCACCAGACGGGGTGGGGAGACCCAGTACTTC
TRBV9,few,TRBJ2-1,TRBD2,CASSVSSGDFREQFF,TGTGCCAGCAGCGTGTCTAGCGGGGATTTTCGGGAGCAGTTCTTC
TRBV7-6,-,TRBJ2-2,TRBD1,CASSPGTGGGKGAGELFF,TGTGCCAGCAGCCCCGGGACAGGGGGCGGAAAGGGAGCCGGGGAGCTGTTTTTT
TRBV7-8,-,TRBJ1-1,-,CASSLLMGRGNTEAFF,TGTGCCAGCAGCTTACTTATGGGGCGAGGGAACACTGAAGCTTTCTTT
TRBV5-1,-,TRBJ2-5,TRBD2,CASSPGGETQYF,TGCGCCAGCAGCCCGGGAGGCGAGACCCAGTACTTC
TRBV6-5,-,TRBJ2-2,-,CASSRDPGNTGELFF,TGTGCCAGCAGTAGAGACCCGGGGAACACCGGGGAGCTGTTTTTT
TRBV19,-,TRBJ2-1,-,CASASASYNEQFF,TGTGCCAGTGCCTCAGCTAGCTACAATGAGCAGTTCTTC
TRBV9,few,TRBJ2-7,-,CASSVSSSYEQYF,TGTGCCAGCAGCGTGTCCAGTTCCTACGAGCAGTACTTC
TRBV10-2,-,TRBJ2-1,TRBD2,CAIGTSGYNEQFF,TGCGCCATCGGGACTAGCGGGTACAATGAGCAGTTCTTC
TRBV13,-,TRBJ2-5,TRBD1,CASSYRGQSETQYF,TGTGCCAGCAGCTACAGGGGGCAGTCGGAGACCCAGTACTTC